This T cell receptor (beta chain) is from a study of cytomegalovirus exposure and HLA in healthy donors. This clone appeared a single time. The antigen is unknown. From germline, CDR1 is LNHDA and CDR2 SQIVND (reference sequence). The V and J ends lost 6 bases and 1 base, in that order; junction bases with no gene match: 4. CDR3 length: 15 residues. Study-wide results and limits: Rarity held for most TCR sequences, but there were some public TCRs that occurred in many donors.

A multiplex PCR was run with 60 Vbeta primers and 13 Jbeta primers. Here immunoSEQ multiplex PCR was the method, and the copy in TCRdb shows in-frame clones only, minus some. This table holds fewer than 85,000 clones, approximately 70% found once. This clonotype was obtained from a man aged 60-69 years in good health and CMV-seropositive. This chain links TRBV19 with TRBJ2-2, with TRBD1 matching over 8 bases. The sample consisted of PBMCs. The CDR3 loop is CASSLQGVNTGELFF. CDR3 sequence (DNA): TGTGCCAGTAGCCTACAGGGGGTGAACACCGGGGAGCTGTTTTTT.